Listed here is a single T cell receptor (beta chain). The J segment lost 4 bases and the V segment lost 3 bases, leaving 5 bases of the junction unmatched. CDR3 length equals 14 residues. The data stem from a study of blood T cell repertoires in COVID-19. Study information: Some COVID-19 samples were acute and others convalescent; all came from the United States, Italy and Spain. T cells, B-cell-depleted T cells, or PBMCs supplied cDNA or gDNA.

Sequenced by immunoSEQ multiplex PCR; TCRdb stores in-frame clones only, minus some. The sample yields 150,000 to 200,000 clones, over 80% seen once. The chain combines TRBV23-1 with TRBJ2-5; 7 positions agree with TRBD1. TRBV23-1 carries the ORF label, with uncertain function. Material for sequencing was peripheral blood. The clonotype was recovered from a woman aged 60 to 75 with acute or convalescent COVID-19. The CDR3 here is CASSHQRGRETQYF. The CDR3 DNA is TGCGCCAGCAGTCATCAAAGGGGGCGAGAGACCCAGTACTTC.